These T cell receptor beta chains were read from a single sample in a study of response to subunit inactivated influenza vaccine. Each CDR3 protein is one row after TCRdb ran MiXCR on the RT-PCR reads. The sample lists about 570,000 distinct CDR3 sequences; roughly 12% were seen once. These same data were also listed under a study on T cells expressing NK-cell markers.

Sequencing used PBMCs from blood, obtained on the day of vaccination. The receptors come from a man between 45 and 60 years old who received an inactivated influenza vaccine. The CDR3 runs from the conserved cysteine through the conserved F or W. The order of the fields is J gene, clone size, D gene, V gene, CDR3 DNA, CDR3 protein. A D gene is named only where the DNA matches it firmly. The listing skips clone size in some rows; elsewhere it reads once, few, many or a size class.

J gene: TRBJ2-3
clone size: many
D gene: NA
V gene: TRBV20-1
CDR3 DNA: TGCAGTGCTCCCCATTCCGGACGCACAGATACGCAGTATTTT
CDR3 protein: CSAPHSGRTDTQYF

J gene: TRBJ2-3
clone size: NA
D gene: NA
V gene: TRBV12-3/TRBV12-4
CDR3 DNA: TGTGCCAGCAGTTTAGCGGCGGGGCGGGTCACTAGCACAGATACGCAGTATTTT
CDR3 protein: CASSLAAGRVTSTDTQYF

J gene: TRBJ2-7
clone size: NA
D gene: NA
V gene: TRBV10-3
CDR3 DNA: TGTGCCATCAGTGAGTCGTATCCCTTCCACAGCTCCTACGAGCAGTACTTC
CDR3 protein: CAISESYPFHSSYEQYF

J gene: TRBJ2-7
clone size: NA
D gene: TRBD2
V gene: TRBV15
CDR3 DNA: TGTGCCACCAGCAGAGATCGGGGAGGGTTCTACGAGCAGTACTTC
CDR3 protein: CATSRDRGGFYEQYF

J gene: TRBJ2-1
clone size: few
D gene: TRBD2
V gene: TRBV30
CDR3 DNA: TGTGCCTGGAGGCCTAGCGGGAGGTATGAGCAGTTCTTC
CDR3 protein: CAWRPSGRYEQFF

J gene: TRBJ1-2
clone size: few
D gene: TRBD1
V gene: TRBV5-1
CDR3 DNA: TGCGCCAGCAGCCAACTGGGACAGGCGGCGACCTTC
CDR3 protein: CASSQLGQAATF

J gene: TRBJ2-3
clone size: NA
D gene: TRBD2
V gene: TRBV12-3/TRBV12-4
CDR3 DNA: TGTGCCAGCAGTTCATCTAGCGGGGACACAAATACGCAGTATTTT
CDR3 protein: CASSSSSGDTNTQYF

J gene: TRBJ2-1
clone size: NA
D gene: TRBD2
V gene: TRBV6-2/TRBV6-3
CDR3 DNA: TGTGCCAGCAGGGGACTAGCGGGAGGCTATAAACCTCCGGAGCAGTTCTTC
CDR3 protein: CASRGLAGGYKPPEQFF

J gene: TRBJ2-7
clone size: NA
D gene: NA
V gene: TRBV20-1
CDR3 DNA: TGCAGTGCTAGACGGTTCGACTCCTACGAGCAGTACTTC
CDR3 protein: CSARRFDSYEQYF

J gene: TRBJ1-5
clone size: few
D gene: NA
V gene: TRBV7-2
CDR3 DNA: TGTGCCAGCAGCTTAGGAGCCGCGGGGAGCAATCAGCCCCAGCATTTT
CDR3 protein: CASSLGAAGSNQPQHF

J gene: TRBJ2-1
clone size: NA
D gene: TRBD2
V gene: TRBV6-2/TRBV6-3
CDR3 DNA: TGTGCCAGCAGTCAACGTTCCCCGGGGGGGGGTCGGTATGAGCAGTTCTTC
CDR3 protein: CASSQRSPGGGRYEQFF

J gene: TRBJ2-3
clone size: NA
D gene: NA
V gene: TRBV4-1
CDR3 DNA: TGCGCCAGCAGCACCCGACAGGATGATACGCAGTATTTT
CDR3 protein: CASSTRQDDTQYF

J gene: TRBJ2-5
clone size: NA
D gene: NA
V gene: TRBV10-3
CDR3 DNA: TGTGCCATCAGTGAGTCGGCAGCCCAAGAGACCCAGTACTTC
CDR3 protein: CAISESAAQETQYF

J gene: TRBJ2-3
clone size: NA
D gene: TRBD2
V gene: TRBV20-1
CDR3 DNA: TGCAGTGCCAACGTAGCGGGCCTAGGCACAGATACGCAGTATTTT
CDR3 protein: CSANVAGLGTDTQYF

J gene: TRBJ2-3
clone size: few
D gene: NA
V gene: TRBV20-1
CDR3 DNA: TGCAGTGCTAGAGATCCCGGCGGGAGCACAGATACGCAGTATTTT
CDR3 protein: CSARDPGGSTDTQYF

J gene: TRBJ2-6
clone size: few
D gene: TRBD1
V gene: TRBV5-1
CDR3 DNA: TGCGCCAGCAGTCGCGGGACAGGGGTTCCTGGGGCCAACGTCCTGACTTTC
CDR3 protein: CASSRGTGVPGANVLTF

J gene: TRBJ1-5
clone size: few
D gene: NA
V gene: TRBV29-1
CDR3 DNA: TGCAGCGTTGGTGAAGTCGGTCAGCCCCAGCATTTT
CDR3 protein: CSVGEVGQPQHF

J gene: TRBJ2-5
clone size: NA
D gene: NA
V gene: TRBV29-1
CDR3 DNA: TGCAGCGTCCCCATCGCCCCCCTAGCCCCGACCCAGTACTTC
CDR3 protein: CSVPIAPLAPTQYF

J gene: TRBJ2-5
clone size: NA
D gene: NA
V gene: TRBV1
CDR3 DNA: TGCACCAGCAGCCCGACGGAGACCCAGTACTTC
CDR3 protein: CTSSPTETQYF

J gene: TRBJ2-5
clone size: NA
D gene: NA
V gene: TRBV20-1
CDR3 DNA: TGCAGTGCCGGCCGGTCTCTAGAGACCCAGTACTTC
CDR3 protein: CSAGRSLETQYF

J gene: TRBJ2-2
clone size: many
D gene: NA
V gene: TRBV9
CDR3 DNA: TGTGCCAGCAGCGTAGGTACCGGGGAGCTGTTTTTT
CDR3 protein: CASSVGTGELFF

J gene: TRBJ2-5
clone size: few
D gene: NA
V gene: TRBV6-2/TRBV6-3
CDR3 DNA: TGTGCCAGCAGTTACACGGGCGTTCAAGAGACCCAGTACTTC
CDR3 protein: CASSYTGVQETQYF

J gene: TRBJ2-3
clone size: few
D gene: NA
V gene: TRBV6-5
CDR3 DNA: TGTGCCAGCAGTTTTATAACCGACGCAGATACGCAGTATTTT
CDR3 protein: CASSFITDADTQYF

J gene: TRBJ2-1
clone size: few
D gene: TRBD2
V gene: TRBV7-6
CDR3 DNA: TGTGCCAGCAGCTTAGTACTCTGGACTAGATACAATGAGCAGTTCTTC
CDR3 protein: CASSLVLWTRYNEQFF

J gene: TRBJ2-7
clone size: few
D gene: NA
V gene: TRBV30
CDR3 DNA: TGTGCCTGGACCCGGGAAGACGGCGAGCAGTACTTC
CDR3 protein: CAWTREDGEQYF

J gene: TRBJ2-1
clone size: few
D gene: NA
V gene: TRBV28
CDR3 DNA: TGTGCCAGCAGTTTATTGGGGACTTCCCTGATAAATGAGCAGTTCTTC
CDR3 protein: CASSLLGTSLINEQFF

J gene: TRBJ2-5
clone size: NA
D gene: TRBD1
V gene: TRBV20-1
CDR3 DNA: TGCAGTGCGGGGGGACAGGGGGCTTTTGAGACCCAGTACTTC
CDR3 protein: CSAGGQGAFETQYF

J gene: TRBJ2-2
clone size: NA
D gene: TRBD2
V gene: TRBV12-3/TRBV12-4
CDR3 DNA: TGTGCCACGCGGGGGACTAGGAACACCGGGGAGCTGTTTTTT
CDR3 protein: CATRGTRNTGELFF

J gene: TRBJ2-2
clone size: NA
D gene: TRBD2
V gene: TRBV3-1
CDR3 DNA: TGTGCCAGCAGCCATGTCGGACTAGCGGGGCCAATGAACACCGGGGAGCTGTTTTTT
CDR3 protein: CASSHVGLAGPMNTGELFF

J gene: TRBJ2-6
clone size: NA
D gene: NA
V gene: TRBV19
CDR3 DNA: TGTGCCAGTAGACACGGTTCTGGGGCCAACGTCCTGACTTTC
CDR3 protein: CASRHGSGANVLTF

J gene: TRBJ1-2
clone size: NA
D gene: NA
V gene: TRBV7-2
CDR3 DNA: TGTGCCAGCAGCCCCGGGGACATAAACTATGGCTACACCTTC
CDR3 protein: CASSPGDINYGYTF

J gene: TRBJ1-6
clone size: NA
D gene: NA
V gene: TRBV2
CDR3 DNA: TGTGCCAGCAAACTCGGGGCTAGCCATAATTCACCCCTCCACTTT
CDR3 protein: CASKLGASHNSPLHF

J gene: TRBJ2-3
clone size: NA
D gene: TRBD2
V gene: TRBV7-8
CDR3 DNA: TGTGCCAGCAGCAGAGACGCGGGGGGCCAAGATACGCAGTATTTT
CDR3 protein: CASSRDAGGQDTQYF

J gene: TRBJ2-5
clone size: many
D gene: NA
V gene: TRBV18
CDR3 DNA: TGTGCCAGCAGTTACCAAGAGACCCAGTACTTC
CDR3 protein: CASSYQETQYF

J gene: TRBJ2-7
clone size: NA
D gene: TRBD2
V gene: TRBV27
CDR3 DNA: TGTGCCAGCAAAGGGCGGGGGACTAGCGGGAGAAGGGCGTCCTACGAGCAGTACTTC
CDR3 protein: CASKGRGTSGRRASYEQYF

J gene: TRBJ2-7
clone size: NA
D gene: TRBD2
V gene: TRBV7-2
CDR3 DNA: TGTGCCAGCAGCCTAAGGGGACTAGCGGGGGGAGAGCAGTACTTC
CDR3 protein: CASSLRGLAGGEQYF

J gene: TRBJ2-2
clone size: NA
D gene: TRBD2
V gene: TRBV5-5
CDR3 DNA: TGTGCCAGCAGCCGGAGGGAGGGCGGGGAGCTGTTTTTT
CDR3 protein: CASSRREGGELFF

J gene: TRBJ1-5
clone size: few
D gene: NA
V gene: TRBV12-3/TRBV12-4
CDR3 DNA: TGTGCCAGCAGTTATGCCGCGGGCAATCAGCCCCAGCATTTT
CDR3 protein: CASSYAAGNQPQHF

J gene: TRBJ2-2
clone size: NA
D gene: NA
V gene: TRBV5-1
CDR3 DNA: TGCGCCAGCAGGGTCAACACCGGGGAGCTGTTTTTT
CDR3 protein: CASRVNTGELFF

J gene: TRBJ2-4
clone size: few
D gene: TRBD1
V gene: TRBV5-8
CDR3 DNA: TGTGCCAGCAGCCCCCGACAGGGGCTAATAGCCAAAAACATTCAGTACTTC
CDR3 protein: CASSPRQGLIAKNIQYF

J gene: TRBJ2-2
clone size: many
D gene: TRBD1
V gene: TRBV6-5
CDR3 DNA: TGTGCCAGCAGTTACTCAGTCCCCGGGACAGTCACCGGGGAGCTGTTTTTT
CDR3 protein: CASSYSVPGTVTGELFF

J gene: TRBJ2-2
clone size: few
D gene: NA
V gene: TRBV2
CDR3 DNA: TGTGCCAGCAGTGGGGCAGGCTCGAACACCGGGGAGCTGTTTTTT
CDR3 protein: CASSGAGSNTGELFF

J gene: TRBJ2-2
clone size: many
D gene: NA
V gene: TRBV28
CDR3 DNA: TGTGCCCACCAAGACAACACCGGGGAGCTGTTTTTT
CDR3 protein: CAHQDNTGELFF

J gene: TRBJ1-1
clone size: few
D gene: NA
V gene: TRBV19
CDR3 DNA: TGTGCCAGTAGTTGGGATGTGGAATTGAACACTGAAGCTTTCTTT
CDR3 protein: CASSWDVELNTEAFF

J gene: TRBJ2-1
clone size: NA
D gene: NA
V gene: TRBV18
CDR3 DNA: TGTGCCAGCTCACCAAAGAATGAGCAGTCCTTC
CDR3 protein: CASSPKNEQSF

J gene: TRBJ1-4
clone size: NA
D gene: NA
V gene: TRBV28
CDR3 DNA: TGTGCCACCAAACGAGGACAGCAAAGGGAAAAACTGTTTTTT
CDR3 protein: CATKRGQQREKLFF

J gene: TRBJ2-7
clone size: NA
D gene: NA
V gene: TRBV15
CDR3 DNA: TGTGCCACCAGCAGAGGGTTTTGGGACCCCGTAGACTCGGAGCAGTACTTC
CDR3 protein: CATSRGFWDPVDSEQYF

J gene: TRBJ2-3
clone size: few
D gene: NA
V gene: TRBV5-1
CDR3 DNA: TGCGCCAGCAAGCTGATGTCAGATACGCAGTATTTT
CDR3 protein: CASKLMSDTQYF